The 20 T cell receptor beta chains below all came from one sample that was sequenced in a study of blood T cell repertoires in COVID-19. Libraries were prepared by immunoSEQ multiplex PCR; TCRdb keeps only in-frame clonotypes and omits some of them. The table includes 200,000 to 300,000 clones, approximately 86% detected once. Sequenced: peripheral blood. The receptors were sampled from a man aged 25-40 years with active or convalescent COVID-19.

The CDR3 reads CASSLLAALSTDTQYF. The CDR3 DNA reads TGTGCCAGCAGTCTCCTAGCGGCTCTTAGCACAGATACGCAGTATTTT. The chain links TRBV27 to TRBJ2-3; 7 nucleotides agree with TRBD2. The CDR3 totals 16 residues. Germline V lookup: CDR1 MNHEY, CDR2 SMNVEV (reference sequence). The V and J ends lost 5 bases and 0 bases, in that order; junction bases with no gene match: 8.

The chain couples TRBV9 to TRBJ2-3, with D possibly matching TRBD2 (6 bases). The V gene's germline CDR1 is SGDLS and CDR2 YYNGEE. This CDR3 spans 17 amino acids. V lost 1 base, J lost 6 bases, and 21 bases lay in between. CDR3 DNA sequence: TGTGCCAGCAGCGTATCGGGTGCGGAGGGCGGCTGGGATACGCAGTATTTT. Its protein is CASSVSGAEGGWDTQYF.

The chain links TRBV6-4 to TRBJ2-7, with D perhaps matching TRBD2 (6 bases). Germline values: CDR1 MRHNA, CDR2 SNTAGT. With 9 bases removed from V and 6 bases from J, the gap between germline ends came to 18 bases. The CDR3 contains 13 residues. The DNA of the CDR3 is TGTGCCAGTTCGGCTGAGATCGGGGGCGAGCAGTACTTC. It translates to CASSAEIGGEQYF.

This chain connects TRBV9 to TRBJ1-6; TRBD1 aligns across 8 bases. V was pared by 0 bases and J by 9 bases, with 5 bases of the junction left unmatched. The CDR3 covers 15 residues. The V gene's germline CDR1 is SGDLS and CDR2 YYNGEE. CDR3 coding DNA: TGTGCCAGCAGCGTAGGCAGGGGGCTGGGTTCACCCCTCCACTTT. Protein sequence: CASSVGRGLGSPLHF.

The chain employs TRBV3-1 (or the pseudogene TRBV3-2) and TRBJ2-7; the match to TRBD2 covers 8 bases. V trimming: 3 bases; J trimming: 5 bases; junction bases outside the gene matches: 6. The CDR3 is 14 amino acids. Looked up from germline, CDR1 is LGHDT and CDR2 is YNNKEL (reference sequence). CDR3 region: CASSHGGAGDEQYF. The CDR3 DNA follows: TGTGCCAGCAGCCACGGGGGGGCCGGGGACGAGCAGTACTTC.

The rearrangement joins TRBV19 to TRBJ1-4, with 10 bases that match TRBD1. This CDR3 is 14 amino acids long. With 5 bases clipped from V and 13 bases from J, the junction kept 10 bases outside the gene matches. Germline V gene sequence: CDR1 LNHDA, CDR2 SQIVND (reference sequence). Here the CDR3 reads CASSAGTGAFGLFF. DNA for the CDR3: TGTGCCAGTAGTGCCGGGACAGGGGCTTTTGGACTGTTTTTT.

This chain joins TRBV7-9 and TRBJ1-4; possible D gene TRBD1, 6 bases. Trimming stripped 5 bases from V and 4 bases from J, with 11 bases between. Germline-derived CDR1 and CDR2 are SEHNR and FQNEAQ (reference sequence). This CDR3 has 14 amino acids. CDR3 protein: CASSVTGGNEKLFF. As DNA, the CDR3 is TGTGCCAGCAGCGTGACAGGCGGTAATGAAAAACTGTTTTTT.

In the case of this clone: This sample includes further DNA sequences coding for the same CDR3. The chain carries TRBV7-6 and TRBJ2-2; tentatively, D is TRBD2 (5 bases). Trimming shortened V by 2 bases and J by 4 bases, and 5 bases separated the two germline ends. Germline CDR1 and CDR2: SGHVS and FNYEAQ. The CDR3 is 13 amino acids. The CDR3 region is CASSLSGTGELFF. CDR3 coding DNA: TGTGCCAGCAGCTTAAGCGGCACCGGGGAGCTGTTTTTT.

The chain couples TRBV7-3 to TRBJ1-1; the match to TRBD1 covers 8 bases. J lost 9 bases, V lost 5 bases, and 8 bases had no gene match. This CDR3 comprises 13 residues. The germline CDR1 and CDR2 sequences are SGHTA and FQGTGA. The CDR3 coding sequence is TGTGCCAGCAGCCGACAGGGGTCTGGTAAAGCTTTCTTT. Amino acids: CASSRQGSGKAFF.

The chain has TRBV11-2 and TRBJ1-2; 7 bases match TRBD1. The CDR3 runs 16 residues. Germline trimming cut 5 bases from V and 2 bases from J; bases unmatched to any gene: 11. The germline V gene has CDR1 SGHAT and CDR2 FQNNGV. CDR3 residues: CASSPIRDRDNYGYTF. CDR3 sequence (DNA): TGTGCCAGCAGCCCCATCCGGGACAGAGACAACTATGGCTACACCTTC. Full variable domain (rest looked up from reference TRBV11-2 and TRBJ1-2): EAGVAQSPRYKIIEKRQSVAFWCNPISGHATLYWYQQILGQGPKLLIQFQNNGVVDDSQLPKDRFSAERLKGVDSTLKIQPAKLEDSAVYLCASSPIRDRDNYGYTFGSGTRLTVV.

This chain joins TRBV18 and TRBJ1-2; 10 bases agree with TRBD1. The germline V gene encodes CDR1 KGHSH and CDR2 LQKENI. Trimming took 4 bases from V and 5 from J; bases not matched to a gene: 4. This CDR3 has 14 amino acids. The CDR3, as DNA: TGTGCCAGCTCACTCGGGACAGGGGTGTATGGCTACACCTTC. The encoded protein is CASSLGTGVYGYTF.

The genes are TRBV6-9 and TRBJ1-5; D might be TRBD1 (6 bases). The V end was cut by 2 bases, the J end by 0 bases, with 23 bases between. CDR1 and CDR2 (germline): MNHGY, SVAAGI. The CDR3 runs 20 residues. The CDR3 protein is CASSYPIRGGEAYSNQPQHF. The CDR3 nucleotides read TGTGCCAGCAGTTATCCCATTAGGGGGGGTGAAGCGTATAGCAATCAGCCCCAGCATTTT.

V gene TRBV12-3 or TRBV12-4 combines with J gene TRBJ1-2; D is unresolved. V lost 4 bases and J 4 bases, leaving 7 bases between the germline ends. The CDR3 length is 12 residues. The CDR3 DNA reads TGTGCCAGCAGTTCCCGAGGCTATGGCTACACCTTC. The encoded protein is CASSSRGYGYTF.

This clone was seen only a few times. The chain links TRBV5-1 to TRBJ1-1, with 8 bases that match TRBD1. The V and J ends lost 4 bases and 3 bases, in that order; junction bases with no gene match: 2. Germline-derived CDR1 and CDR2 are SGHRS and YFSETQ. The CDR3 covers 13 residues. The CDR3 here is CASSPTGDTEAFF. In DNA, the CDR3 is TGCGCCAGCAGCCCGACAGGGGACACTGAAGCTTTCTTT.

The chain couples TRBV4-1 to TRBJ2-3; no reliable D call. The V end was cut by 4 bases, the J end by 2 bases, with 10 bases between. Germline V gives CDR1 MGHRA, CDR2 YSYEKL. This CDR3 is 14 amino acids long. CDR3 loop: CASSPGLNTDTQYF. For the CDR3, the DNA is TGCGCCAGCAGCCCAGGTTTGAACACAGATACGCAGTATTTT.

The chain links TRBV6-5 to TRBJ1-1, with 7 bases lining up with TRBD1. V was pared by 6 bases and J by 6 bases, with 13 bases of the junction left unmatched. The CDR3 extends over 15 amino acids. Germline CDR1 MNHEY, CDR2 SVGAGI. Written as DNA, the CDR3 is TGTGCCAGCAGATTAAGACAGGGTGAGCATCCTGAAGCTTTCTTT. It specifies CASRLRQGEHPEAFF.

The genes are TRBV18 and TRBJ2-3, with a tentative D call TRBD2 (7 bases). This CDR3 has 13 residues. Germline CDR1 is KGHSH and CDR2 is LQKENI. Trimming shortened V by 10 bases and J by 4 bases, and 15 bases separated the two germline ends. The CDR3 DNA is TGTGCCACCAAGGCGGGGGCCGCAGATACGCAGTATTTT. Protein: CATKAGAADTQYF.

In this sample, this clone turned up a few times. The CDR3 region is CASSTTADYGYTF. As DNA, the CDR3 is TGTGCCAGCAGTACAACAGCTGACTATGGCTACACCTTC. This chain links TRBV6-5 with TRBJ1-2; D gene ambiguous. Trimming left V 5 bases short and J 3 bases short, with 10 bases between. CDR3 length: 13 amino acids. The V gene's germline CDR1 is MNHEY and CDR2 SVGAGI.

V and J are TRBV6-1 and TRBJ1-4; tentative D call: TRBD1 (6 bases). V lost 3 bases to trimming and J lost 4 bases, with 6 bases between them. Germline V gene sequence: CDR1 MNHNS, CDR2 SASEGT. The CDR3 runs to 13 residues. The CDR3 here is CASSEDSNEKLFF. CDR3 sequence (DNA): TGTGCCAGCAGTGAGGACAGTAATGAAAAACTGTTTTTT.

This clone was picked up a small number of times. The chain has TRBV2 and TRBJ2-7; 7 bases fit TRBD1. Looked up from germline, CDR1 is SNHLY and CDR2 is FYNNEI. J lost 5 bases, V lost 6 bases, and 13 bases had no gene match. This CDR3 has 15 amino acids. The CDR3 reads CASRVPTGNSHEQYF. The CDR3 DNA is TGTGCCAGCAGAGTACCGACAGGGAATAGCCACGAGCAGTACTTC.